Sequencing of this T cell receptor beta chain was carried out in a study of shared clonotypes between healthy human individuals. Naivety among CD8 cells was defined by CD45RO negativity and positive CCR7 selection, thereby excluding terminally differentiated effector memory CD45RA+ cells. The CDR3 spans 16 residues. V dropped 0 bases and J dropped 7; count of bases not matched to a gene: 12. Germline loops: CDR1 SGDLS, CDR2 YYNGEE. The repertoire was sequenced with immunoSEQ multiplex PCR; TCRdb's copy has only in-frame clones and lacks some. The sample yields about 2.1 million clones, roughly 93% seen once.

The clonotype originates from a man between 18 and 29 years old in good health. Some clones in this sample may be carry-over from other donors' samples. V gene TRBV9 combines with J gene TRBJ2-7, with 8 positions matching TRBD2. The sequencing sample was made of naive CD8+ T cells from PBMCs. The CDR3 DNA reads TGTGCCAGCAGCGTAGAAGCGGGAGAACACCGGATGGAGCAGTACTTC. Amino acid sequence: CASSVEAGEHRMEQYF. Filled out from reference TRBV9 and TRBJ2-7, the complete variable domain reads DSGVTQTPKHLITATGQRVTLRCSPRSGDLSVYWYQQSLDQGLQFLIQYYNGEERAKGNILERFSAQQFPDLHSELNLSSLELGDSALYFCASSVEAGEHRMEQYFGPGTRLTVT.